The 4 T cell receptor beta chains below all came from one sample that was sequenced in a study of T cell responses to AZD1222 COVID-19 vaccine. This table comes from immunoSEQ multiplex PCR, and its TCRdb copy is limited to in-frame clones, with some not included. The data show 120,000 to 150,000 clones, approximately 90% seen once. Source: peripheral blood, taken on day 0 of AZD1222 vaccination. Receptors were obtained from an adult in good health.

This chain links TRBV6-5 with TRBJ1-2, with D tentatively TRBD1 (5 bases). The CDR3 is made up of 14 amino acids. Germline CDR1 MNHEY, CDR2 SVGAGI. Trimming shortened V by 2 bases and J by 3 bases, and 10 bases separated the two germline ends. The CDR3 region is CASSYGGFDYGYTF. CDR3 in DNA: TGTGCCAGCAGTTACGGGGGATTTGACTATGGCTACACCTTC.

In DNA form, the CDR3 reads TGTGCCAGCAGCTGGGACGGAACCTACGAGCAGTACTTC. Its protein is CASSWDGTYEQYF. This rearrangement joins TRBV5-5 to TRBJ2-7, with D perhaps assigned TRBD1 or TRBD2 (5 bases each). Between the trimmed V and J ends, which lost 3 bases and 2 bases, there was a span of 9 bases. Germline V CDR1 and CDR2: SGHKS, YYEKEE (reference sequence). CDR3 length equals 13 residues.

The chain carries TRBV24-1 and TRBJ2-1; the match to TRBD2 covers 9 bases. V dropped 0 bases and J dropped 7; count of bases not matched to a gene: 9. CDR1 is KGHDR, CDR2 SFDVKD, per germline. This CDR3 is built from 17 residues. This chain's CDR3 is CATSDLQPSGRINEQFF. CDR3 nucleotides: TGTGCCACCAGTGATTTGCAACCCAGCGGGAGGATTAATGAGCAGTTCTTC.

The V and J genes are TRBV18 and TRBJ2-3, with 9 bases that match TRBD1. Per germline, CDR1 KGHSH and CDR2 LQKENI. V trimming: 6 bases; J trimming: 4 bases; junction bases outside the gene matches: 5. This CDR3 has 14 amino acids. CDR3 in DNA: TGTGCCAGCTCTGGGACAGGGCTCCCAGATACGCAGTATTTT. This codes for CASSGTGLPDTQYF.